This entry features one T cell receptor (beta chain) sequence. Its antigen target is currently unknown. One base away there is no much larger clone; base qualities are not given. Taken from cysteine to phenylalanine, the CDR3 has 16 residues. The DNA shown is the 48-base CDR3, in frame from base 1. At the junction V is shortened by 5 bases and J by 11 bases, with 27 bases in between. From a lookup of the germline V gene, CDR1 and CDR2 are SNHLY and FYNNEI. The sample originates from a study of cytomegalovirus exposure and HLA in healthy donors (dated by TCRdb to about 2017). The study in broad terms: According to an earlier analysis of a few hundred of the donors, 150 million to 200 million T cells yielded roughly 110 million unique TCR beta sequences and roughly 280 Gb of sequence data. The study aimed to test whether signatures of past pathogen exposure could be identified by cataloging public T cell receptors. All discovery cohort repertoires had been generated on a single sequencing platform. HLA typing covered class I and class II loci at four-digit resolution. On average, around 200,000 unique TCR beta nucleotide sequences were sequenced per donor among some 430 genotyped donors of the cohort, with roughly 20% of those sequences being non-productive. Rather than using new phenotypic data, the later analysis identified candidate immune exposures from TCR beta sequences and from how often those sequences occurred across donors. The number of typed donors differed by locus: about 629-640 for A, B, C, DRB1 and DQB1; about 520 for DQA1; 600 to 610 for DPA1; and around 470 for DPB1. Four to six DR-DQ haplotypes were handled as single units for association and clustering, since linkage in the cohort was strong. To decide whether each TCR beta V gene segment behaved as functional or pseudogenic, an earlier analysis of 587 of the donors relied on high-throughput TCR beta sequencing. Among the roughly 390 genotyped donors, around 81% belonged to the genetic ancestry cluster associated with self-reported Caucasian donors. Besides the first cohort of approximately 710 subjects, a separate validation cohort made up of 120 different subjects was used. Donor age, sex, ethnicity and CMV serostatus were collected together with the repertoire data. Using immunosequencing, the study profiled T cell repertoires from 500 to 800 subjects and related those repertoires to cytomegalovirus serostatus. Genome-wide SNP genotypes for about 65% of the 666 donors were used in a later genetic analysis, which treated that subset as a discovery cohort. High-throughput TCR immunosequencing, statistical association of individual TCRs with disease status, and machine learning were combined to predict cytomegalovirus infection status. A later analysis re-analyzed previously published TCR beta repertoires from roughly 690 donors and added high-resolution HLA genotyping to study TCR occurrence patterns. Roughly 300 gigabases of sequencing data and 70 million to 100 million unique TCR sequences were included in an early release covering roughly 600 HLA-typed donors.

Receptor libraries were prepared by the immunoSEQ multiplex PCR assay. A mixture of 60 forward primers for TCR Vbeta segments and 13 reverse primers for TCR Jbeta segments was used in the multiplex PCR. A multiplex PCR assay on genomic DNA amplified the CDR3 region of rearranged TCR beta genes. The Illumina HiSeq System was used to sequence the amplified TCR beta libraries as 87-base-pair reads. Per the authors' processing: A later analysis tallied 75 million to 95 million unique TCR beta chains across the 666 repertoires, and approximately 12 million of those chains were shared by two or more donors. Raw reads were error-corrected and collapsed into unique sequences by a nearest-neighbor algorithm in which closely related sequences were merged to remove PCR and sequencing errors. CDR3 sequences were aligned to IMGT reference sequences to assign V, D and J gene segments. For a sequence to be retained, at least a six-nucleotide match to both a V gene segment and a J gene segment was required. A rearrangement counted as productive if the CDR3 had no stop codons and remained in frame with V and J, and every other rearrangement counted as non-productive. CDR3 was defined by IMGT convention, running from the second conserved V-encoded cysteine to the conserved J-encoded phenylalanine. The earlier analysis of a few hundred of the donors excluded any sequence lacking an unambiguous match to a single V gene segment. An earlier analysis of just under 600 of the donors called V segments functional above 56.7% productive rearrangements and segregating when the between-donor standard deviation exceeded 5%. A statistical classification framework was built for diagnosing cytomegalovirus status from the catalog of TCR beta chain sequences. In a later analysis, V and J genes were assigned by comparing TCR nucleotide sequences against IMGT/GENE-DB human TR gene sequences. The TCRdist pipeline was used in a later analysis to assign CDR3 sequences and most-parsimonious VDJ recombination scenarios. In a later analysis, each TCR beta chain was defined by its CDR3 amino acid sequence together with its V-gene family, and reads without a unique V-gene family were excluded. In a later analysis, nearly 600 highly shared, low-generation-probability nucleotide sequences were removed to address suspected cross-contamination and a sequencing artifact. In a later analysis, a clonal expansion index for each public chain was calculated from normalized within-repertoire ranks of inferred template counts. Generation probabilities in a later analysis came from a VDJ recombination model fitted to out-of-frame rearrangements, and those results were checked against IGoR. A later analysis scored TCR-TCR, TCR-HLA and TCR-CMV co-occurrence with hypergeometric tests, applying a repertoire-size bias correction to TCR pairs. In a later analysis, false discovery rates were estimated by permuting HLA or CMV assignments 20 times. A later analysis grouped co-occurring TCRs with DBSCAN, adding TCRdist sequence similarity when clustering within HLA-allele-positive subsets. For co-occurrence clustering, repertoires with fewer than 30,000 or more than 120,000 public chains were excluded, along with a handful of repertoires with anomalous nucleotide sharing. In TCRdb, the immuneACCESS table is reduced to in-frame sequences with V and J assigned. These tables do not hold every clone; where another copy was compared, an unresolved V gene accounts for under half, and the others remain unexplained. V and J calls and clone size come straight from that table; D and trimming were deduced from the DNA. The sample data list about 150,000 clones, and around 79% of these were observed just once. The top ten clones comprise 3.5% of the sample.

The cohort was made up of 666 healthy bone marrow donors. Cohort members were all nominally healthy when sampled, although unrecorded immune exposures were likely present. CMV serostatus was positive for roughly 290 and negative for about half of the 666 cohort members, and was not recorded for this donor. A peripheral blood sample was collected from each donor, and TCR beta sequencing was performed on peripheral blood mononuclear cells. Genomic DNA was extracted from the blood cell samples with the Qiagen DNeasy Blood Extraction Kit. General study outcomes and caveats: CMV serostatus was the only immune exposure information available for the cohort. Because counts were too low, 15 to 20 rarely observed V segments, including chromosome 9 orphons, were excluded from the earlier analysis of under 650 of the donors. Because some donors lacked HLA typing at each locus, the association tests relied only on the typed subset. A cluster of highly shared sequence variants was judged likely to be a technical artifact of the sequencing pipeline. According to a later analysis, parvovirus B19, influenza, CMV and Epstein-Barr virus appeared linked to several top co-occurrence clusters. In a later analysis, most CMV-associated TCR beta chains were found to appear HLA-restricted, with HLA associations seemingly driven largely by CMV exposure. In a later genetic analysis, a missense DCLRE1C variant was associated with V-gene and J-gene trimming of TCR beta chains, and the association was replicated in an independent cohort. In a later analysis, HLA-associated TCR beta chains showed more clonal expansion and lower generation probabilities than non-associated chains that were equally common. Correlated functional status among segregating V segments might reflect linkage disequilibrium, but an unknown experimental factor could not be ruled out. The study listed 170 or so TCR beta chains as associated with cytomegalovirus. A further reported finding was that TCR beta sequences accurately predicted the HLA-A and HLA-B alleles for most subjects in the first cohort. The authors suggested that the approach could potentially be generalized to other disease states and immunological phenotypes. Compared with the approximately 720-donor mean, donors in an Asian-associated ancestry cluster had fewer N-insertions in productive TCRs, according to a later genetic analysis. Some IMGT-functional V segments, including TRBV6-2 and TRBV6-3, could not be told apart with the 87-base-pair reads, so those segments were excluded. The classifier was reported to diagnose cytomegalovirus status with high specificity and sensitivity in both the original and validation cohorts. Broadly in line with IMGT annotations, most TCR beta V segments showed up in productive rearrangements about 87% or about 30% of the time in an earlier analysis of approximately 640 of the donors. While some public TCRs were present in many individuals, most TCR sequences turned up only very rarely across donors. Strong co-occurrence of HLA alleles, especially DR and DQ, made assigning TCR associations to individual alleles difficult. In vitro tests confirmed that a few of the cytomegalovirus-associated TCR beta chains recognize cytomegalovirus antigens. Sequencing depth was assumed to be roughly uniform across donors in the presence/absence analyses, though that assumption may not hold. In this cohort, only TCR beta chains were sequenced, and detectable features were limited by the absence of alpha or paired-chain data. Specific HLA alleles were associated with roughly 17,000 TCR beta sequences at a false discovery rate of 0.05 in a later analysis. In a later analysis, TCR association rates were found to vary across HLA loci, with the most associated TCRs seen for DRB1 alleles and the fewest for HLA-C alleles.

Sequencing input: PBMCs. The chain is assembled from TRBV2 and TRBJ1-1, with the identity of the D gene unclear. The source of this sequence is a human donor in good health. The DNA sequence is as follows: TGTGCCAGCAGTATACACGCCCGGAGTCGTGCGGTAGAGGCTTTCTTT. It encodes CASSIHARSRAVEAFF.